Following are 25 T cell receptor beta chains from one sample sequenced in a study of tumor and adjacent non-tumor tissue in lung cancer. RNA was extracted from bulk tissue without any cell sorting. The library came from three nested PCR rounds adapted from ARM-PCR protocols. MiXCR, run by TCRdb on the multiplex PCR reads, gives a single entry per CDR3 protein. Of approximately 71,000 distinct CDR3 sequences listed, about three fifths are singletons. Specimen: lung tumor tissue. The source is a man aged 50-59 years with non-small cell lung cancer.

This sequence joins TRBV11-2 and TRBJ2-7; D is undetermined. This CDR3 has 14 amino acids. Trimming removed 2 bases from V and 3 bases from J, with 11 bases in between. Per germline, CDR1 SGHAT and CDR2 FQNNGV. As DNA, the CDR3 is TGTGCCAGCAGCTTAACGCCTAGGGACTACGAGCAGTACTTC. Protein sequence: CASSLTPRDYEQYF.

A remark on this clonotype: A read error may produce the germline difference seen at one junction end. The chain joins TRBV4-2 to TRBJ1-2, with a weak D call TRBD1 (5 bases). The CDR3 runs to 12 residues. In germline, CDR1 is LGHNA, CDR2 YNFKEQ. The CDR3 coding sequence is TGTGACAGCAGTCGAGAGGGGATTGGCTACACCTTC. Amino acid sequence: CDSSREGIGYTF.

Turning to this clonotype: This may arise from a read error, as a much more abundant clone is one base away. The CDR3 does not close with the conserved phenylalanine or tryptophan, likely indicating a read error. The V and J genes are TRBV28 and TRBJ2-7; tentatively, D is TRBD1 (5 bases). Per germline, CDR1 MDHEN and CDR2 SYDVKM. The CDR3 totals 12 residues. V lost 3 bases and J 9 bases, leaving 12 bases between the germline ends. This CDR3 reads CASSFRQGWQYY. CDR3 sequence (DNA): TGTGCCAGCAGTTTTAGGCAGGGTTGGCAGTACTAC.

With regard to this clonotype: Being one base from a much bigger clone, this may be a read error. The chain is built from TRBV28 and TRBJ1-2; 7 nucleotides agree with TRBD1. The CDR3 has 15 residues. CDR1 MDHEN and CDR2 SYDVKM come from the germline V gene. The CDR3 DNA is TGTACCAGCAGTTTGACAGGGTCGACATACTATGGCTACACCTTC. This sequence encodes CTSSLTGSTYYGYTF.

Points on this clonotype: A read error may be the cause here, since a much bigger clone is one base away. V usage is TRBV19 and J usage is TRBJ2-2, with D tentatively TRBD2 (5 bases). Germline-derived CDR1 and CDR2 are LNHDA and SQIVND (reference sequence). The CDR3 extends over 14 amino acids. The CDR3 region is CASSIAAVTGERFF. In nucleotides, the CDR3 is TGTGCCAGTAGTATAGCGGCAGTTACCGGGGAGCGGTTTTTT.

This clonotype has ten or more counts. The gene calls are TRBV29-1 and TRBJ2-1; 12 bases match TRBD2. The V and J ends lost 4 bases and 5 bases, in that order; junction bases with no gene match: 3. The CDR3 totals 14 residues. Germline values: CDR1 SQVTM, CDR2 ANQGSEA. CDR3 nucleotide sequence: TGCAGCGTTGGACTAGCGGGAGTGGACAATGAGCAGTTCTTC. It specifies CSVGLAGVDNEQFF.

To note about this clonotype: A read error may account for a junction end that differs from germline. As DNA, the CDR3 is TGTGTCAGCTCCAGGACAGAGGTGTGCCACTTC. Protein product: CVSSRTEVCHF. V is TRBV7-9 and J is TRBJ2-7, with a possible D match to TRBD1 (6 bases). The germline V gene encodes CDR1 SEHNR and CDR2 FQNEAQ (reference sequence). The CDR3 runs 11 residues. The full variable domain, completed using reference TRBV7-9 and TRBJ2-7, is DTGVSQNPRHKITKRGQNVTFRCDPISEHNRLYWYRQTLGQGPEFLTYFQNEAQLEKSRLLSDRFSAERPKGSFSTLEIQRTEQGDSAMYLCVSSRTEVCHFGPGTRLTVT.

This clonotype was seen repeatedly, ten times or more. For the CDR3, the DNA is TGTGCCAGCAGCCCGACGGAAGGGAAATACGAGCAGTTCTTC. Residues: CASSPTEGKYEQFF. This chain uses TRBV5-4 with TRBJ2-1, with no clear D. V was shortened by 4 bases and J by 10 bases, with 18 bases between the two germline ends. The CDR3 extends over 14 amino acids. Germline CDR1 and CDR2: SGHNT and YYREEE (reference sequence).

Notes on this clonotype: Given a much more abundant clone one base away, this may be a read error. The chain recombines TRBV6-2 or TRBV6-3 with TRBJ2-2; D is possibly TRBD2 (5 bases). Germline V gene data show CDR1 as MNHEY and CDR2 as SVGEGT. The CDR3 is 11 residues long. The CDR3, as DNA: TGTGCCCGCAAGCGCGCCGGGGAGATGTTTTTT. This gives the protein CARKRAGEMFF.

As for this clonotype: Lacking the conserved final phenylalanine or tryptophan, this CDR3 likely reflects a read error. The chain uses TRBV7-9 and TRBJ1-4; D may be TRBD1 (5 bases). Germline CDR1 and CDR2: SEHNR and FQNEAQ (reference sequence). Trimming removed 5 bases at V and 2 bases at J, with 15 bases between. The CDR3 contains 16 residues. The CDR3 region is CASSTGVASTNEKLFH. The CDR3 nucleotides are TGTGCCAGCAGCACAGGTGTCGCGTCGACTAATGAAAAACTGTTTCAT.

Comment on this clonotype: A read error may explain this, as a much larger clone is one base away. The CDR3 ends on some other residue instead of the conserved phenylalanine or tryptophan, so this is likely a read error. V gene TRBV5-1 combines with J gene TRBJ2-1, with TRBD2 matching over 10 bases. CDR1 is SGHRS, CDR2 YFSETQ, per germline. Trimming removed 5 bases from V and 0 bases from J; junction bases left unmatched: 2. The CDR3 is 15 amino acids. The CDR3 sequence: CASRLAGNSYNEQFL. The CDR3 bases are TGCGCCAGCAGACTAGCGGGGAACTCCTACAATGAGCAGTTCTTA.

In its sample, this clonotype was seen a few times. A read error may be the cause here, since a much bigger clone is one base away. The rearrangement links TRBV10-2 to TRBJ2-7, with D perhaps assigned TRBD1 or TRBD2 (5 bases each). The CDR3 length is 13 residues. Trimming took off 6 bases at V and 3 bases at J, with 12 bases between the two ends. Germline CDR1 is WSHSY and CDR2 is SAAADI. In nucleotides, the CDR3 is TGCGCCAGCAGAAAGGGACGTGACTACGAGCAGTACTTC. This gives the protein CASRKGRDYEQYF.

The chain has TRBV12-3 or TRBV12-4 and TRBJ2-3, with 8 bases fitting TRBD1. This CDR3 has 17 residues. The V gene end was trimmed by 5 bases and the J gene end by 2 bases; junction bases not matched to a gene: 12. Written as DNA, the CDR3 is TGTGCCAGCAGTACCCTTTGGCCGGGACAGGACACAGATACGCAGTATTTT. It encodes CASSTLWPGQDTDTQYF.

Concerning this clonotype: One junction end disagrees with the germline gene, perhaps due to a read error. The chain uses TRBV6-1 and TRBJ2-3; possible D gene TRBD1, 5 bases. The CDR3 sequence is 15 residues long. The germline V gene encodes CDR1 MNHNS and CDR2 SASEGT. In DNA form, the CDR3 reads TGTGCCAACAGTGAACACAGGCCTAGCACAGATACGCAGTATTTT. Its protein is CANSEHRPSTDTQYF.

Within the sample, this clonotype is medium-sized. The chain combines TRBV13 with TRBJ2-2; 7 bases fit TRBD1. V lost 3 bases, J lost 4 bases, and 8 bases stayed unmatched. This CDR3 has 16 residues. In germline, CDR1 is PRHDT, CDR2 FYEKMQ (reference sequence). CDR3 region: CASSFVGGAVTGELFF. The CDR3 region has the DNA TGTGCCAGCAGCTTTGTAGGGGGCGCTGTCACCGGGGAGCTGTTTTTT.

The chain combines TRBV11-2 with TRBJ2-7; D remains unclear. Trimming removed 2 bases at V and 2 bases at J, with 10 bases between. Germline CDR1 reads SGHAT; CDR2 reads FQNNGV. This CDR3 is 14 amino acids long. The CDR3 DNA reads as TGTGCCAGCAGCTTAAACCCCACAGCCTACGAGCAGTACTTC. It specifies CASSLNPTAYEQYF.

For this clonotype: Mismatch with germline at one junction end may stem from a read error. The chain's CDR3 is CAVSERGSGPTNTGKLFF. In nucleotides, the CDR3 is TGTGCCGTCAGTGAGCGGGGATCCGGGCCTACGAACACCGGGAAGCTGTTTTTC. The J gene is TRBJ2-2, the V gene TRBV10-3; 7 bases map to TRBD2. In germline, CDR1 is ENHRY, CDR2 SYGVKD. The CDR3 contains 18 residues.

There are many counts of this clonotype. This chain uses TRBV28 with TRBJ1-4; 9 nucleotides line up with TRBD1. V trimming: 7 bases; J trimming: 4 bases; junction bases outside the gene matches: 4. The CDR3 length is 14 residues. Per the germline V gene, CDR1 is MDHEN and CDR2 is SYDVKM. The CDR3 nucleotides are TGTGCCAGCACCTCGGGACAGGGTAATGAAAAACTGTTTTTT. It yields the protein CASTSGQGNEKLFF.

Comment on this clonotype: Relative to the germline gene, one junction end is altered; a read error may explain this. The genes are TRBV6-1 and TRBJ2-2; the match to TRBD2 covers 15 bases. The CDR3 has 18 residues. Germline V gene data show CDR1 as MNHNS and CDR2 as SASEGT. The CDR3 reads CTSSEARTSGGATWELFF. Here the CDR3 DNA reads TGTACCAGCAGTGAAGCGAGGACTAGCGGGGGGGCAACCTGGGAGCTGTTTTTT.

About this clonotype: Germline is not matched at one junction end, which may reflect a read error. The CDR3 loop reads CASSGAETRYF. CDR3 bases: TGTGCCTCTAGTGGCGCAGAGACCCGGTACTTC. V usage is TRBV10-3 and J usage is TRBJ2-5; no firm D call. CDR1 and CDR2 (germline): ENHRY, SYGVKD. The CDR3 extends over 11 amino acids.

Regarding this clonotype: Compared with germline, one end of the junction differs, possibly owing to a read error. The chain couples TRBV11-2 to TRBJ2-7, with D hard to call. Germline CDR1 and CDR2: SGHAT and FQNNGV. The CDR3 consists of 12 residues. CDR3 nucleotides: TGTGCCAGCAGCTCCACCCTTGGCGAGCAATACTTC. Encoded protein: CASSSTLGEQYF.

This clonotype showed up just once. The chain couples TRBV30 to TRBJ1-2; D possibly corresponds to TRBD1 (6 bases). This CDR3 comprises 14 residues. Germline CDR1 reads GTSNPN; CDR2 reads SVGIG (reference sequence). The CDR3 DNA follows: TGTGCATGGTTTCCTCCGGGAGGGGGACATCGCTACACCTTC. This encodes CAWFPPGGGHRYTF.

Details on this clonotype: One junction end disagrees with the germline gene, perhaps due to a read error. The chain carries TRBV12-3 or TRBV12-4 and TRBJ2-2; the D is unclear. The CDR3 totals 14 residues. The CDR3 sequence is CASSFRTNTGELFF. As DNA, the CDR3 is TGTGCCAGCAGTTTTCGGACGAACACTGGGGAGCTGTTTTTT.

Note on this clonotype: This may be a read error: a much more frequent sequence differs by one nucleotide. The gene calls are TRBV6-6 and TRBJ1-5; possible D gene TRBD1, 5 bases. V gave up 3 bases and J gave up 5 bases, with 11 bases separating them. Germline CDR1 and CDR2: MNHNY and SVGAGI (reference sequence). This CDR3 region has 14 residues. The CDR3 spells CASSYRDFDQPQHF. CDR3 DNA sequence: TGTGCCAGCAGTTATCGGGACTTCGATCAGCCCCAGCATTTT.

In the case of this clonotype: With a much larger clone just one base away, this may be a read error. This chain links TRBV12-3 or TRBV12-4 with TRBJ2-1; 13 bases line up with TRBD2. CDR3 length equals 16 residues. V shed 3 bases and J 11 bases; nucleotides not matched to a gene: 10. In nucleotides, the CDR3 is TGTGCCAGCAGTTTCCCTGGGACTAGCGGGAAAAATAAGCAGTTCTTC. Translating it yields CASSFPGTSGKNKQFF.